A selection of T cell receptor beta chains follows, all from one sample in a study of radiotherapy plus CTLA-4 blockade in lung cancer. Libraries were prepared by immunoSEQ multiplex PCR; TCRdb keeps only in-frame clonotypes and omits some of them. The table has about 51,000 clones, about four fifths seen once; the top ten hold about 8.5%. The material sequenced was peripheral blood, taken from a patient treated with radiotherapy plus ipilimumab. The origin of the receptors is a human donor with non-small cell lung cancer who had a complete response to radiotherapy plus ipilimumab. Each CDR3 is given with its conserved first and last residue. Each record gives: J gene, clone size, V gene, D gene, CDR3 DNA, CDR3 protein. D genes are given only for firm matches. Clone size appears in some rows only: once, few, many, or a class for an expanded clone.

>TRBJ1-1|-|TRBV12-5|-
TGTGCTAGTGGTTCTCAGACAGAAATGAACACTGAAGCTTTCTTT
CASGSQTEMNTEAFF
>TRBJ1-5|-|TRBV19|-
TGTGCCACTCACCCGACGGCAGGGAGCAATCAGCCCCAGCATTTT
CATHPTAGSNQPQHF
>TRBJ1-2|-|TRBV29-1|TRBD1
TGCAGCGTACGGACAGGGGATGGATATGGCTACACCTTC
CSVRTGDGYGYTF
>TRBJ2-3|-|TRBV10-3|-
TGTGCCATCTCCGCTAGGGAGGAGACAGATACGCAGTATTTT
CAISAREETDTQYF
>TRBJ1-1|-|TRBV5-1|-
TGCGCCAGCAGCTCTCTATTTCAAGGAGCTTTTTCGGACACTGAAGCTTTCTTT
CASSSLFQGAFSDTEAFF
>TRBJ1-4|-|TRBV11-2|TRBD1
TGTGCCAGCGGAGGAGGGGGCCTTAATGAAAAACTGTTTTTT
CASGGGGLNEKLFF
>TRBJ2-2|-|TRBV4-3|TRBD2
TGCGCCAGCAGCCAAGATCTAGCCGGACTAGTCGCTACCGGGGAGCTGTTTTTT
CASSQDLAGLVATGELFF
>TRBJ1-5|-|TRBV7-9|TRBD1
TGTGCCAGCAGCCCCAGGACAGGAGGAAACCAGCATTTT
CASSPRTGGNQHF
>TRBJ2-1|-|TRBV4-1|TRBD2
TGCGCCAGCAGCCAGGCCCCGGGGGGCAATGAGCAGTTCTTC
CASSQAPGGNEQFF
>TRBJ1-2|-|TRBV6-6|-
TGTGCCAGCAAGGCAGCAGGGTCGTTTTATGGCTACACCTTC
CASKAAGSFYGYTF
>TRBJ1-2|-|TRBV6-4|-
TGTGCCAGCAGTAATACAGGGAGGGGCGGCTACACCTTC
CASSNTGRGGYTF
>TRBJ1-5|-|TRBV6-5|TRBD1
TGTGCCAGCAGTTCCAGACGCGCCAGGGGGCAGCCCCAGCATTTT
CASSSRRARGQPQHF
>TRBJ1-1|-|TRBV27|TRBD1
TGTGCCAGCAGTTTATCCTTTCGACAGGGAAACACTGAAGCTTTCTTT
CASSLSFRQGNTEAFF
>TRBJ1-1|-|TRBV25-1|TRBD1
TGTGCCAGCAGCGACAGGGGGCAAGGTGTAGCTTTCTTT
CASSDRGQGVAFF
>TRBJ1-3|-|TRBV19|-
TGTGCCAGTAGTATCTCGGGAACTTCTGGAAACACCATATATTTT
CASSISGTSGNTIYF
>TRBJ1-3|-|TRBV9|-
TGTGCCAGCAGCGTAGACGCAGGGCAGTCTGGAAACACCATATATTTT
CASSVDAGQSGNTIYF
>TRBJ2-1|-|TRBV7-2|TRBD2
TGTGCCAGCAGCAGACGGACTAGCGGGATCAATGAGCAGTTCTTC
CASSRRTSGINEQFF
>TRBJ2-1|once|TRBV18|-
TGTGCCAGCTCACCACCGATGACAGAAACCTACAATGAGCAGTTCTTC
CASSPPMTETYNEQFF
>TRBJ2-1|-|TRBV29-1|-
TGCAGCGTTGTCCCTAGGATTGAGCAGTTCTTC
CSVVPRIEQFF
>TRBJ2-1|-|TRBV18|-
TGTGCCAGCTCACCAACCCAGGGATCCTACAATGAGCAGTTCTTC
CASSPTQGSYNEQFF
>TRBJ2-5|-|TRBV5-1|TRBD2
TGCGCCAGCAGGGAACTAGCGGGGGCCGCTCAAGAGACCCAGTACTTC
CASRELAGAAQETQYF
>TRBJ1-1|-|TRBV5-6|TRBD1
TGTGCCAGCAGCCTCTCCGACAGGGGGCACTCGGCTTTCTTT
CASSLSDRGHSAFF
>TRBJ2-1|once|TRBV4-1|TRBD1
TGCGCCAGCAGCCGTGAGACAGGGGTTGTGAATGAGCAGTTCTTC
CASSRETGVVNEQFF